The present T cell receptor beta chain was sequenced within a study of blood T cell repertoires in COVID-19. The overall study: The origin of the acute and convalescent COVID-19 samples was the United States, Italy and Spain.

Everyone who took part was roughly 18 to 89 years old, and they came from about two dozen US areas. Clones were sequenced by immunoSEQ multiplex PCR, and TCRdb holds only the in-frame ones, with some missing. The sample gives 180,000 or so clones, approximately 91% of which show up once; roughly 0.77% is in the top ten. In germline, CDR1 is SEHNR, CDR2 FQNEAQ (reference sequence). CDR3 size: 15 residues. Trimming stripped 4 bases from V and 6 bases from J, with 18 bases between. This chain uses TRBV7-9 with TRBJ1-2, with D perhaps TRBD1 (5 bases). This receptor was taken from a woman younger than 30 who had recovered from COVID-19. Source material: PBMCs or T cells enriched from blood (not recorded which). The CDR3 loop is CASSSTGTEGNGYTF. The CDR3 DNA follows: TGTGCCAGCAGCTCAACCGGAACGGAGGGGAATGGCTACACCTTC.